This T cell receptor (beta chain) was retrieved from a study of regulatory T cells in long-lasting Graves disease (dated by TCRdb to about 2021). Study-level background: Antithyroid drugs had been taken for less than 3 months by newly diagnosed Graves' disease patients. Peripheral blood TCR sequencing and RNA sequencing compared persistent Graves' disease patients with newly diagnosed Graves' disease patients. The study was registered as a clinical trial and conducted in China. TCR sequencing covered some 13 persistent and approximately 20 newly diagnosed Graves' disease patients, 33 samples in total.

Deletion took 6 bases off V and 4 bases off J, with a span of 12 bases between the germline ends. CDR1 MDHEN and CDR2 SYDVKM were looked up in the germline V gene. The CDR3, cysteine through phenylalanine, is 13 amino acids long. The only DNA kept is the CDR3, 39 bases in frame from the first base. Library prep was done by multiplex PCR. TCRdb names Illumina HiSeq 4000 as the instrument used. CDR3 regions were amplified by Arm-PCR with iRepertoire HTBI primers to construct TCR beta libraries. Gel purification was performed on PCR products prior to sequencing. The paper's processing steps were these. Gene usage analysis of CDR3 amino acid clonotypes relied on the 62 TRBV and about 15 TRBJ segments identified across samples. COPE and FqMerger were used to merge the filtered high-quality paired reads into contigs. BLAST was used to align contigs to IMGT TRBV, TRBD and TRBJ reference genes, with CDR3 defined following IMGT. Any clonotype with a frequency above 0.1% was classified as a highly expanded clone. Repertoire diversity was measured by Shannon entropy, and V-J evenness by the Gini coefficient. Clonotypes shared by more than one individual were considered public. The raw public data were reprocessed by TCRdb itself: fastp quality trimming at Q25, MiXCR clonotype calling, in-frame beta chains only. Identical CDR3 proteins give one entry, which carries the most common genes and DNA. TCRdb assigned the V and J calls; the authors' analysis was not used. This sample holds about 420,000 distinct CDR3 sequences; approximately 16% were observed only once. About 25% of the sample lies in the top ten.

The time point label on this specimen signifies: newly diagnosed GD, antithyroid drugs for less than 3 months. RNA was extracted from PBMCs in TRIzol for both TCR sequencing and RNA sequencing. Graves' disease was diagnosed according to American Thyroid Association guidelines. Recruitment of patients was carried out at an endocrinology department in Xi'an, China. Each patient gave approximately 10 milliliters of peripheral blood, collected in an EDTA anticoagulant tube. Ficoll Paque Plus density gradient separation was used to isolate PBMCs, and no further T cell sorting was done. An Agilent 2100 Bioanalyzer and agarose gel were used to assess RNA quality, and a NanoDrop 2000 was used to measure RNA concentration. Overall study results and their limits: Because the primary lesion, thyroid tissue, could not be accessed, the study looked at peripheral blood alone. Sequencing and analysis were restricted to the TCR beta chain. More public clonotypes were shared among persistent patients (roughly 2,700) than among newly diagnosed patients (more than 900). TRBV28, TRBJ1-2 and TRBJ2-5 were preferentially used in persistent disease, while TRBV20-1 and TRBJ2-1 were favored in newly diagnosed disease. The authors noted that the small sample size was a limitation that may lower accuracy. Compared with newly diagnosed patients, patients with persistent Graves' disease had lower TCR Shannon entropy and fewer highly expanded clones, which suggests clonal expansion.

At least ten counts were recorded for this clonotype. Its cognate antigen has yet to be identified. Base quality data are lacking; no much larger clone is found one base away. These same data were also listed under a study on T cells in Graves' hyperthyroidism and ophthalmopathy. As the second study states: Stable Graves' hyperthyroidism was defined as the absence of progression to ophthalmopathy over 18 months of follow-up. Hyperthyroidism patients were newly diagnosed, had a disease duration of under 2 months, and were aged 18 to 65 years. Any patient with an uncontrolled infection, another autoimmune disease, pregnancy or lactation was excluded. Diagnoses were established on the basis of clinical symptoms, serum thyroxine and TRAb, thyroid ultrasound, and orbital computed tomography. The first round of RT-PCR for the TCR CDR3 was performed with the HTBI primer set and the Qiagen OneStep RT-PCR kit. Most expanded thyroid clonotypes (frequency above 0.001) were also detected in blood, suggesting blood repertoires may reflect thyroid immune responses. Ophthalmopathy was separated from stable hyperthyroidism by a 13 V-J signature model, with approximately 90% sensitivity and 81% to 82% specificity obtained in cross-validation and 80%/75% obtained in testing. In validation, the model predicted progression to ophthalmopathy with around 71% sensitivity and 72% to 75% specificity, a median of 6.5 months before onset. To identify TCR V-J signatures that set the groups apart, the researchers used a discovery cohort of 100 patients, made up of approximately 43 with Graves' ophthalmopathy and some 56 with stable Graves' hyperthyroidism. An independent validation cohort of 18 to 20 hyperthyroidism patients and approximately 17 patients who later progressed to ophthalmopathy tested prospective prediction of ophthalmopathy. The 100 or so discovery patients were randomly split 7:3 into training and test sets. Thyroid tissue and blood T-cell repertoires from over 5 Graves' hyperthyroidism patients were also compared in the study. Once sampling was done, hyperthyroidism patients were given methimazole at a starting dose of 30 mg daily, whereas ophthalmopathy patients were given high-dose intravenous methylprednisolone. Libraries were constructed in a second round of multiplex PCR, after which size selection and purification were performed. Sequencing of the libraries was done on an Illumina HiSeq2000 using paired-end 100 bp reads. Raw data were processed with SOAPnuke, discarding reads with adapters, uncalled bases, mean Phred below 15, or no exact constant-primer or identifier match. High-quality paired reads were merged with COPE v1.2.5, and unique nucleotide sequences were defined as clonotypes. MiTCR v1.1 was used to align clonotypes to the IMGT TRBV, TRBD and TRBJ reference segments. The analysis was restricted to V-J combinations with a frequency above 0.0001, which together covered 99.2% of the repertoires. The TCS score was defined as F50 (clonal expansion) divided by E x V (chaos), with BLOSUM62-based TCRdist calculated between CDR3 peptides within each V-J. Welch's t-statistics and random forest reduced fewer than 600 V-J features to under 15, which were used in a naive Bayes classifier (R e1071). Sample size was not statistically predetermined, and investigators were not blinded to group allocation. According to the paper, TCR Vbeta CDR3 sequencing was carried out on about 140 peripheral blood samples, which came from approximately 43 ophthalmopathy, under 80 hyperthyroidism and some 17 progressor patients.

The V and J genes are TRBV28 and TRBJ1-2; too little of a D gene remains to name it. The specimen was peripheral blood mononuclear cells (PBMCs), collected at new diagnosis, from a patient treated with antithyroid drugs. The TCR originated in a woman between 18 and 29 years old with Graves disease. Donor details come from another sample of the same person, matched by shared clones. The DNA is as follows: TGTGCCAGCAGCCCCTTAGGCCTCTATGGCTACACCTTC. Its product reads: CASSPLGLYGYTF.